This TCR beta chain was sequenced for a study of OX40 agonist ivuxolimab in advanced cancers. Study results and caveats: The study found among the lowest clonal expansion in partial responders at 0.1-3.0 mg/kg. At 0.1 to 3.0 mg/kg and by week 6, clonal expansion occurred in CD4+ and CD8+ blood T cells.

The CDR3 runs to 16 residues. V gave up 4 bases and J gave up 4 bases; unmatched junction bases: 8. CDR1 SGHKS and CDR2 YYEKEE come from the germline V gene (reference sequence). Clones were sequenced by immunoSEQ multiplex PCR, and TCRdb holds only the in-frame ones, with some missing. The data hold 80,000 or so clones, with roughly 93% observed a single time. As for this clone: Its target is not known.

The sample consisted of CD4+ or CD8+ T cells sorted from blood, taken in a trial of the OX40 agonist ivuxolimab. This chain joins TRBV5-5 and TRBJ2-7; 13 nucleotides agree with TRBD2. The TCR sequence derives from an adult with an advanced solid tumor such as melanoma, head and neck, liver or kidney cancer. In nucleotides, the CDR3 is TGTGCCAGCAGCGTAACTAGCGGGAGGGCCTCGTACGAGCAGTACTTC. Translated: CASSVTSGRASYEQYF.